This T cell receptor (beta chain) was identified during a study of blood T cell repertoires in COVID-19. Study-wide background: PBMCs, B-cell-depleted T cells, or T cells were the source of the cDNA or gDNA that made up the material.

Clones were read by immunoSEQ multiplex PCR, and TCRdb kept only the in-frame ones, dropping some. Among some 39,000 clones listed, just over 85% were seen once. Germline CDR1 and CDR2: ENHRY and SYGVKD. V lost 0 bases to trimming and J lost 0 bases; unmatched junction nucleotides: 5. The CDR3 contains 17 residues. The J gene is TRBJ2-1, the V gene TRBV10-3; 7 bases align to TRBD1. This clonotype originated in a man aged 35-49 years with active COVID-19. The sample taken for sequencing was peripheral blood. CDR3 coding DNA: TGTGCCATCAGTGAGTCACTAGGGGGCGGCTCCTACAATGAGCAGTTCTTC. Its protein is CAISESLGGGSYNEQFF.